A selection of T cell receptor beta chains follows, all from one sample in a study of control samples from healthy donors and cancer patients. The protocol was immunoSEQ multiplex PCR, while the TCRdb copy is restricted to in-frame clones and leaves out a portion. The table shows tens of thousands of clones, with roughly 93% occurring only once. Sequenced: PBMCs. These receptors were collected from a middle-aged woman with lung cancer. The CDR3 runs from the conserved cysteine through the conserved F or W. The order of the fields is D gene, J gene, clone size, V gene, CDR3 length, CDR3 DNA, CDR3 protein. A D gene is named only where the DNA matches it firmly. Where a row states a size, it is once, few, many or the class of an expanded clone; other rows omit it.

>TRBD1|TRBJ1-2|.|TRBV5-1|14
TGCGCCAGCAGCATACAGGGGGCTAACTATGGCTACACCTTC
CASSIQGANYGYTF
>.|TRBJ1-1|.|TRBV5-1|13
TGCGCCAGCAGCTTTAATGGGGGGCCGGAAGCTTTCTTT
CASSFNGGPEAFF
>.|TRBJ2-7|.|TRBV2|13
TGTGCCAGCAGTGATTCGGCCTCCTACGAGCAGTACTTC
CASSDSASYEQYF
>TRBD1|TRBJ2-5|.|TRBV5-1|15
TGCGCCAGCAGCTTGGTCGGGACAGTCCAAGAGACCCAGTACTTC
CASSLVGTVQETQYF
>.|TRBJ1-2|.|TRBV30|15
TGTGCCTGGAGTGTACGGGCAGTTACCGCCTATGGCTACACCTTC
CAWSVRAVTAYGYTF
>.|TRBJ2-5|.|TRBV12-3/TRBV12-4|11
TGTGCCAGCGGGTCGGGAGAGACCCAGTACTTC
CASGSGETQYF
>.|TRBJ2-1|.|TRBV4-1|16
TGCGCCAGCAGCCTCTACAGCGATTACTCCTACAATGAGCAGTTCTTC
CASSLYSDYSYNEQFF
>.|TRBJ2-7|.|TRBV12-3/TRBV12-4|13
TGTGCCAGCAGTTTCACTCTCGGCTACGAGCAGTACTTC
CASSFTLGYEQYF
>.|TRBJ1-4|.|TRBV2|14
TGTGCCAGCAGTGGATTAGTAGGGAATGAAAAACTGTTTTTT
CASSGLVGNEKLFF
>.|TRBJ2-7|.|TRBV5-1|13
TGCGCCAGCAGTCCGATTGAGGACTACGAGCAGTACTTC
CASSPIEDYEQYF
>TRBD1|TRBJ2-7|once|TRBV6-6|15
TGTGCCAGCAGTTTCGTATCGGGACAGGGCCTCGAGCAGTACTTC
CASSFVSGQGLEQYF
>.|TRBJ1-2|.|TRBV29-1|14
TGCAGCGTCGGGGCAGCTATGGCGAACTATGGCTACACCTTC
CSVGAAMANYGYTF
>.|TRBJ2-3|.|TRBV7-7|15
TGTGCTAGCAGCTTAACCCCGGTGGGGCCAGATACGCAGTATTTT
CASSLTPVGPDTQYF
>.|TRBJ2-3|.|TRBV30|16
TGTGCCTGGAAGCGGCGTGGTCTAGCGTACACAGATACGCAGTATTTT
CAWKRRGLAYTDTQYF
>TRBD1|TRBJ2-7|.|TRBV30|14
TGTGCCTGGAGTCGGACAGGGGGTTCCTACGAGCAGTACTTC
CAWSRTGGSYEQYF
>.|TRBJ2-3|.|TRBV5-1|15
TGCGCCAGCAGCTTATCTAGCCCGAGCACAGATACGCAGTATTTT
CASSLSSPSTDTQYF
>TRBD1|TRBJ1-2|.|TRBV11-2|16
TGTGCCAGCAGCTATCCGACAGGGGGTGGGCGGGCTGGCTACACCTTC
CASSYPTGGGRAGYTF
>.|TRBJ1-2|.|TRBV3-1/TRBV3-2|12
TGTGCCAGCAGCCAAGGTGCCTATGGCTACACCTTC
CASSQGAYGYTF
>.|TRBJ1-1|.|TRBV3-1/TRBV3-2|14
TGTGCCAGTAGCCAAGTTGGTGGGAACACTGAAGCTTTCTTT
CASSQVGGNTEAFF
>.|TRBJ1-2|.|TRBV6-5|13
TGTGCCAGCAGCCCGGGTTACCCGAGGGGCTACACCTTC
CASSPGYPRGYTF